This T cell receptor beta chain was retrieved from a study of CXCR3-negative and CXCR3-positive naive CD8 T cells. Study outcomes and limitations: Sequencing showed both naive subsets with comparably high diversity, and memory CD8+ cells much lower. TRB CDR3 properties served as the basis for inferring TCR strength, and surface CD5 was comparable between naive subsets. In CXCR3-positive naive cells, the TRB CDR3s were more hydrophobic than in CXCR3-negative naive cells.

As regards this clonotype: Its antigen is as yet unknown.

5' RACE with UMI labels generated the TRB cDNA libraries. TCRdb reanalyzed the 5' RACE reads, giving one entry per CDR3 protein sequence and no DNA. The sample holds 7,500 or so distinct CDR3 sequences. The germline V gene encodes CDR1 MNHEY and CDR2 SVGAGI. The CDR3 is 14 residues long. The source of this sequence is a human donor in good health. Some clones in this sample may be carry-over from other donors' samples. V gene TRBV6-5 combines with J gene TRBJ2-7; TCRdb selects TRBD1, and the lack of DNA leaves this call unchecked. The sequenced sample was naive CXCR3+ CD8+ T cells from blood. Noted subset: CD45RO-CCR7+CD27+CD95- naive CD8+ T cells expressing CXCR3 (TNR3+). CDR3 loop: CASSYFQGAYEQYF.